Described below is a single T cell receptor (beta chain) sequence and its context. Cells designated naive CD8 were CD45RO-negative and were positively selected for CCR7, with terminally differentiated effector memory CD45RA+ cells excluded. This entry is derived from a study of shared clonotypes between healthy human individuals. As for the study in general: A couple of women and a few men aged 18 to 49 made up the donors.

Clones were sequenced by immunoSEQ multiplex PCR, and TCRdb holds only the in-frame ones, with some missing. The profile shows roughly 1,800,000 clones, 85% to 95% of them singletons. V lost 0 bases and J lost 7; bases outside the gene matches: 1. The length of the CDR3 is 13 residues. Germline values: CDR1 SGHVS, CDR2 FNYEAQ. The rearrangement links TRBV7-6 to TRBJ2-3; 7 bases are shared with TRBD2. Sequenced sample: naive CD8+ T cells sorted from blood. The source is a man aged 18 to 29 in good health. In DNA, the CDR3 is TGTGCCAGCAGCTTAGCGGGGGGGAATACGCAGTATTTT. It yields the protein CASSLAGGNTQYF.